This note documents a single TCR beta chain sequence. Antigen: not known. This sample was included in a study of T cells in Graves' hyperthyroidism and ophthalmopathy. Study-level points and caveats: With a median lead of around 6.7 months before onset, the model predicted ophthalmopathy.

The CDR3 regions of TCR beta were amplified from RNA transcripts. In the first-round RT-PCR of the TCR CDR3, the HTBI primer set was used. One entry per CDR3 protein, called by TCRdb with MiXCR from the multiplex PCR reads. Of roughly 500,000 distinct CDR3 sequences listed, 46% were seen once; the top ten hold about 43%. The CDR3 covers 12 residues. Germline V gene sequence: CDR1 SNHLY, CDR2 FYNNEI. Between the trimmed V and J ends, which lost 6 bases and 3 bases, there was a span of 9 bases. The chain is built from TRBV2 and TRBJ2-7; weak D call: TRBD1 (6 bases). This TCR was recovered from an adult woman with Graves' disease, either hyperthyroidism or ophthalmopathy (not recorded which). The sample consisted of peripheral blood or thyroid tissue (not recorded which). This chain's CDR3 is CASRGDNYEQYF. The CDR3 DNA reads as TGTGCCAGCAGGGGGGACAACTACGAGCAGTACTTC.